This T cell receptor (beta chain) was captured by sequencing in a study of blood T cell repertoires in COVID-19. Study in general: The samples span acute and convalescent COVID-19 from the United States, Italy and Spain. The cDNA or gDNA used as material had been derived from T cells, B-cell-depleted T cells, or PBMCs.

Per the authors' pipeline: Estimation of nucleated cell counts relied on the amplification of reference gene primers. Clones were read by immunoSEQ multiplex PCR, and TCRdb kept only the in-frame ones, dropping some. For V, J and clone size, that table is used; D and trimming come from the DNA. The data show fewer than 250,000 clones, around 89% seen once. Germline CDR1 MNHEY, CDR2 SVGAGI. V dropped 7 bases and J dropped 5 bases, with 20 bases sitting between them. This CDR3 comprises 15 residues. The chain combines TRBV6-5 with TRBJ2-5, with D perhaps matching TRBD2 (6 bases). The sequenced sample was peripheral blood. This clonotype was obtained from a man aged 70-80 years with acute or convalescent COVID-19. The CDR3 DNA is TGTGCCAGCAATAGTAACGGGAGAGTAGAGGAGACCCAGTACTTC. It codes for CASNSNGRVEETQYF.